The 15 T cell receptor beta chains in this list originate from one sample, sequenced in a study of monozygotic twins with inflammatory bowel disease. TCRdb derives one entry per CDR3 protein from the 5' RACE reads, leaving out DNA. This table lists 110,000 to 150,000 distinct CDR3 sequences. Material: blood. These receptors all come from a human donor with ulcerative colitis or Crohn's disease, or a healthy co-twin of an affected twin (not recorded which).

The chain joins TRBV12-3 or TRBV12-4 to TRBJ1-5; TCRdb calls TRBD1, which cannot be checked without DNA. The CDR3 length is 16 residues. The chain's CDR3 is CASSSPLADSNQPQHF.

The genes are TRBV29-1 and TRBJ2-1; the TCRdb call, TRBD1, lacks DNA for checking. The germline CDR1 and CDR2 sequences are SQVTM and ANQGSEA. There are 13 residues in the CDR3. CDR3 sequence reads: CSVRQGNYNEQFF.

The rearrangement links TRBV27 to TRBJ1-5; there is no DNA to check the TCRdb D call of TRBD1. CDR1 and CDR2 from the germline V gene are MNHEY and SMNVEV (reference sequence). There are 18 residues in the CDR3. The CDR3 spells CASSYYWPRGRDNQPQHF.

The genes are TRBV10-3 and TRBJ2-7; TCRdb gives TRBD2 as the D gene, but with no DNA this cannot be confirmed. CDR1 is ENHRY, CDR2 SYGVKD, per germline. The length of the CDR3 is 14 residues. The CDR3 is CAISEASGVYEQYF.

This rearrangement joins TRBV18 to TRBJ1-1. Germline V gives CDR1 KGHSH, CDR2 LQKENI. There are 14 residues in the CDR3. The chain's CDR3 is CASSLQGKNTEAFF.

The chain joins TRBV29-1 to TRBJ1-1; there is no DNA to check the TCRdb D call of TRBD1. The CDR3 loop spans 14 amino acids. Germline assignment: CDR1 SQVTM and CDR2 ANQGSEA. CDR3 sequence: CSVEGRLGATEAFF. Supplemented by reference TRBV29-1 and TRBJ1-1, the full variable domain reads SAVISQKPSRDICQRGTSLTIQCQVDSQVTMMFWYRQQPGQSLTLIATANQGSEATYESGFVIDKFPISRPNLTFSTLTVSNMSPEDSSIYLCSVEGRLGATEAFFGQGTRLTVV.

V is TRBV19 and J is TRBJ2-2. Germline V gives CDR1 LNHDA, CDR2 SQIVND (reference sequence). This CDR3 spans 17 amino acids. CDR3 amino acids: CASSIDSWASNTGELFF.

This chain joins TRBV7-2 and TRBJ1-2; there is no DNA to check the TCRdb D call of TRBD1. The CDR3 has 14 residues. Germline CDR1 is SGHTA and CDR2 is FQGNSA. CDR3 sequence reads: CASSRDRGRGGYTF.

The chain has TRBV20-1 and TRBJ1-1. Germline lookup yields CDR1 DFQATT and CDR2 SNEGSKA (reference sequence). The CDR3 loop spans 15 amino acids. CDR3 amino acids: CSARDLRNANTEAFF.

The gene calls are TRBV10-3 and TRBJ1-2. The CDR3 is 11 residues long. The germline V gene has CDR1 ENHRY and CDR2 SYGVKD. The CDR3 loop reads CATRSNYGYTF.

The CDR3 here is CASSYTGLEDVDTQYF. This chain links TRBV6-2 or TRBV6-3 with TRBJ2-3; TCRdb proposes TRBD2, but this gene call is untestable without DNA. This CDR3 spans 16 amino acids. Germline assignment: CDR1 MNHEY and CDR2 SVGEGT.

The chain couples TRBV20-1 to TRBJ2-6; TCRdb picks TRBD2, but there is no DNA to check that call. The CDR3 spans 19 residues. Germline CDR1 and CDR2: DFQATT and SNEGSKA (reference sequence). The CDR3: CSAPPLGTSGTSGANVLTF.

The chain recombines TRBV14 with TRBJ2-1; absent DNA, TCRdb's TRBD2 call cannot be checked. This CDR3 comprises 12 residues. CDR1 and CDR2 (germline): SGHDN, FVKESK. CDR3 region: CASSQLVNEQFF.

The chain joins TRBV7-2 to TRBJ1-1. The CDR3 loop spans 15 amino acids. CDR1 is SGHTA, CDR2 FQGNSA, per germline. The CDR3: CASSLGSQTNTEAFF.

The J gene is TRBJ2-3, the V gene TRBV3-1; TCRdb proposes TRBD1, but this gene call is untestable without DNA. The CDR3 extends over 16 amino acids. Germline V gene sequence: CDR1 LGHDT, CDR2 YNNKEL (reference sequence). CDR3 protein: CASSQDLPGSVDTQYF.